This is a list of T cell receptor beta chains from one sample in a study of blood T cell repertoires in COVID-19. Repertoires were generated with immunoSEQ multiplex PCR, while TCRdb's copy carries only in-frame clones and drops some. The sample includes approximately 250,000 clones, approximately 88% of them seen just once. Source material: PBMCs or T cells enriched from blood (not recorded which). All receptors come from a woman in her thirties or forties with acute COVID-19. The conserved cysteine and the conserved F or W are not part of the CDR3 here. The D gene is left open where the match is weak. A row's size may be missing; if present it is once, few, many or a size class.

V gene,clone size,D gene,CDR3 protein
TRBV5-1,NA,NA,ASSYYTGNTEAF
TRBV6-5,NA,TRBD2,ASSYLGLGYNEQF
TRBV2,once,NA,ASSEALGAKLNEKLF
TRBV18,NA,NA,ASSPAGRWSPLH
TRBV19,NA,NA,ASRAVLGGEKLF
TRBV4-1,NA,NA,ASSQVYGTYNEQF
TRBV13,NA,NA,ASSLAGSTEAF
TRBV5-1,NA,TRBD1,ASSLDRGNYGYT
TRBV7-9,NA,NA,ASSLEGGQPQH
TRBV4-3,NA,NA,ASSPTFATNEKLF
TRBV12-3/TRBV12-4,NA,NA,ASRRGQDEKLF
TRBV7-7,NA,NA,ASSLHRGLGETQY
TRBV18,NA,NA,ASSPGANREQY
TRBV6-5,once,NA,ASDPGYEQY
TRBV28,once,TRBD1,ASNRDRGRSQPQH
TRBV28,few,TRBD1,ASSLPTGRGEQF
TRBV28,NA,NA,ASSLGDTAGERGETQY
TRBV19,NA,NA,ASTDRMNTEAF
TRBV11-2,NA,TRBD1,ASSFRTGGWSNQPQH
TRBV24-1,NA,TRBD1,ATSDSSGQISLSGYT
TRBV5-1,few,TRBD1,ASSSRTGGGEQY
TRBV28,NA,NA,ASLASNQPQH
TRBV7-9,NA,NA,ASSAGRRHAEAF
TRBV5-4,NA,NA,ASSTTARLSGNTIY
TRBV10-3,NA,NA,AIAEGDKDNEKLF
TRBV9,NA,TRBD1,ASSAQGALSGELF
TRBV28,NA,TRBD1,ASSPGQDFHLYNEQF
TRBV2,NA,NA,ASRSDSGSYNEQF
TRBV9,NA,TRBD1,ASRDRANYGYT
TRBV30,NA,TRBD2,AWSVGSGRWYEQF
TRBV2,NA,TRBD1,ASSPDRGLDNQPQH
TRBV15,NA,TRBD1,ATSTAGTGMNTEAF
TRBV6-4,few,NA,ASSWGQNNEQF